This TCR beta chain was found in a study of CD8 T cells in ankylosing spondylitis. Regarding the study as a whole: In the blood and synovial fluid of reactive arthritis, some motif variants had been previously reported. Within ankylosing spondylitis blood, a TCR beta motif made up of seven to nine highly homologous variants appeared to be characteristic.

This clonotype was recorded many times. The antigen remains unidentified. The CDR3 runs 17 residues. Germline V gene data show CDR1 as SGHRS and CDR2 as YFSETQ. With 0 bases clipped from V and 6 bases from J, the junction kept 13 bases outside the gene matches. Making the TCR beta libraries involved quantitative 5'-RACE with molecular barcodes. TCRdb called the 5' RACE reads again in MiXCR, with one record for every CDR3 protein. The sample records 150,000 to 200,000 distinct CDR3 sequences, over 10% being singletons. Input material: blood, either unsorted or a sorted T cell fraction (not recorded which). The chain employs TRBV5-1 and TRBJ2-7; 9 nucleotides agree with TRBD2. The receptor's source is a female donor with ankylosing spondylitis or in good health (not recorded which). CDR3 in amino acids: CASSLEVASGTHAEQYF. The CDR3 coding sequence is TGCGCCAGCAGCTTGGAAGTGGCTAGCGGGACACATGCCGAGCAGTACTTC.